This T cell receptor beta chain was recovered during a study of blood T cells in healthy people across ages. Overall study findings and caveats: In older individuals, TCR beta diversity per million T cells was lower, falling roughly linearly with age. Unsorted PBMCs ruled out conclusive naive versus antigen-experienced comparison.

The CDR3 consists of 13 residues. The V end was cut by 7 bases, the J end by 2 bases, with 15 bases between. Germline CDR1 is DFQATT and CDR2 is SNEGSKA (reference sequence). As concerns this clonotype: Its antigen is still unknown.

Together with a sample-barcoded 5' primer, a J-beta primer mix was included in a second PCR lasting about 7 to 11 cycles. TCRdb reprocessed the 5' RACE reads with MiXCR, giving one entry per CDR3 protein. The top ten hold roughly 12% of the sample, which has about a million distinct CDR3 sequences, approximately 49% seen once. This chain connects TRBV20-1 to TRBJ2-7, with D possibly being TRBD1 (5 bases). The clonotype comes from a young man in good health. Material for sequencing was blood. CDR3 bases: TGCAGTGTCCAAGGGGCAGGTACCTACGAGCAGTACTTC. Translating gives CSVQGAGTYEQYF.